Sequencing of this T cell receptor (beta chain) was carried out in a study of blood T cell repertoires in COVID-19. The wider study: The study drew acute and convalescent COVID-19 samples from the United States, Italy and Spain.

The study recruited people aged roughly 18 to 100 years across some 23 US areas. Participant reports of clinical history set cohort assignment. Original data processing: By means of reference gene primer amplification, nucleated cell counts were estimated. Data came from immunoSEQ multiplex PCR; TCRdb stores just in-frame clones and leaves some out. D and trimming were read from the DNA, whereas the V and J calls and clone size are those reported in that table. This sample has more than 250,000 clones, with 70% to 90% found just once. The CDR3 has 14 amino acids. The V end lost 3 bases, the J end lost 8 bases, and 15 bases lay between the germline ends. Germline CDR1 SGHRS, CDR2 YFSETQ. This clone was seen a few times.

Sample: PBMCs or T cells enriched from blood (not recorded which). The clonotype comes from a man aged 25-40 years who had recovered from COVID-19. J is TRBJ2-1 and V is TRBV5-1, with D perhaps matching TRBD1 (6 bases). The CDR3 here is CASSYGRGMDEQFF. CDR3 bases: TGCGCCAGCAGCTATGGCAGGGGTATGGATGAGCAGTTCTTC.